Listed below are T cell receptor beta chains from one sample, sequenced in a study of T cells after yellow fever vaccination. TCRdb analysed the 5' RACE reads with MiXCR anew, one entry per CDR3 protein. The data show about 330,000 distinct CDR3 sequences, with roughly 7% seen just once and roughly 19% held by the top ten. The sequenced sample was PBMCs, obtained roughly 46 days after the first yellow fever vaccination. The receptors were gathered from a man younger than 30 who received the YFV17D yellow fever vaccine. Each CDR3 is given with its conserved first and last residue. Fields, in order: clone size, D gene, J gene, V gene, CDR3 DNA, CDR3 protein. D genes are given only for firm matches. Size is stated for part of the rows, as once, few or many counts, or as a class when the clone is expanded.

>many|-|TRBJ1-3|TRBV6-2/TRBV6-3
TGTGCGAGCCAGACCTACGCGATCGGTTCTGGAAACACCATATATTTT
CASQTYAIGSGNTIYF
>few|-|TRBJ1-1|TRBV7-2
TGTGCCAGCAGCTTAGAGCGGGGTGATGAAGCTTTCTTT
CASSLERGDEAFF
>-|-|TRBJ2-1|TRBV7-8
TGTGCCAGCAGCTTATCGCAGGGACGTGAGCAGTTCTTC
CASSLSQGREQFF
>few|-|TRBJ2-5|TRBV7-9
TGTGCCAGCAGCTCATCCAGACAGGGAGGAGAGACCCAGTACTTC
CASSSSRQGGETQYF
>many|-|TRBJ2-5|TRBV10-3
TGTGCCATCAGTGACCCCACAGGGTACGGGGAGACCCAGTACTTC
CAISDPTGYGETQYF
>-|TRBD1|TRBJ2-2|TRBV24-1
TGTGCCACCAGTGACCCGACAGGGGGCTCGGGCACCGGGGAGCTGTTTTTT
CATSDPTGGSGTGELFF
>few|-|TRBJ2-5|TRBV7-9
TGTGCCAGCAGTTCGTTTGGGGGCCAAGAGACCCAGTACTTC
CASSSFGGQETQYF
>many|-|TRBJ2-5|TRBV14
TGTGCCAGCAACCAGGACACGGAGACCCAGTACTTC
CASNQDTETQYF
>-|TRBD2|TRBJ2-3|TRBV6-2/TRBV6-3
TGTGCCAGCAGTTACTCGATCCTAGCGGGGGCTCCGGTCCTTGGATTGCATTTT
CASSYSILAGAPVLGLHF
>few|-|TRBJ2-3|TRBV15
TGTGCCACCAGCAGAAATAAAAAGGCGACAGATACGCAGTATTTT
CATSRNKKATDTQYF
>few|-|TRBJ2-1|TRBV9
TGTGCCAGCAGCGTAGCCTCTCGGGTGAATGAGCAGTTCTTC
CASSVASRVNEQFF
>few|TRBD2|TRBJ2-5|TRBV18
TGTGCCAGCTCACCAGGGACTAGCTCGGAGACCCAGTACTTC
CASSPGTSSETQYF
>-|-|TRBJ2-1|TRBV20-1
TGCTGTGCTAGTCTTCACCGGGGGGCCTCCTACAATGAGCAGTTCTTC
CCASLHRGASYNEQFF
>few|TRBD2|TRBJ2-1|TRBV7-2
TGTGCCAGCAGCAAACAAGCGGGGGGAATCGATGAGCAGTTCTTC
CASSKQAGGIDEQFF
>few|-|TRBJ2-6|TRBV19
TGTGCCAGTAGTATTTTGGACTCTGGGGCCAACGTCCTGACTTTC
CASSILDSGANVLTF
>many|-|TRBJ2-2|TRBV29-1
TGCAGCGTTGACAGCCTTCTCACCGGGGAGCTGTTTTTT
CSVDSLLTGELFF
>many|TRBD2|TRBJ2-1|TRBV5-1
TGCGCCAGCAGCCCCGGGACTAGCGGGGTCGATGAGCAGTTCTTC
CASSPGTSGVDEQFF
>few|TRBD2|TRBJ2-1|TRBV9
TGTGCCAGCAGCGAAACTAGCGGGGGGGCCCCTGAGCAGTTCTTC
CASSETSGGAPEQFF
>-|TRBD1|TRBJ1-2|TRBV5-1
TGCGCCAGCAGCTTGGGAACAGGGGCGCTTTATGGCTACACCTTC
CASSLGTGALYGYTF
>few|-|TRBJ2-3|TRBV27
TGTGCCAGCAGTTCTTCAGGGGCCACGCAGTATTTT
CASSSSGATQYF
>-|-|TRBJ2-5|TRBV15
TGTGCCACCAGCAGAGATCTAGTGGAGACCCAGTACTTC
CATSRDLVETQYF
>few|TRBD2|TRBJ2-1|TRBV6-1
TGTGCCAGCAGGAGCGGGGGGGACAGCAATGAGCAGTTCTTC
CASRSGGDSNEQFF
>few|TRBD1|TRBJ2-3|TRBV9
TGTGCCAGCAGCGCCCAACAGGGGTTGAAAGATACGCAGTATTTT
CASSAQQGLKDTQYF
>many|-|TRBJ2-1|TRBV6-1
TGTGCCAGCAGTCAGAATGGGGGATCCTACAATGAGCAGTTCTTC
CASSQNGGSYNEQFF
>many|-|TRBJ2-5|TRBV3-1
TGTGCCAGCAGCCTACGACAGGCTGCCGGGGAGACCCAGTACTTC
CASSLRQAAGETQYF
>-|TRBD1|TRBJ1-1|TRBV4-3
TGCGCCAGCAGCTACTGGACAGGGTATGAAGCTTTCTTT
CASSYWTGYEAFF
>many|TRBD1|TRBJ2-7|TRBV11-2
TGTGCCAGCAGCTTAGAGAGGTCGGGACAGGGACAGCCTTTCTGGGACGAGCAGTACTTC
CASSLERSGQGQPFWDEQYF
>many|-|TRBJ2-6|TRBV5-1
TGCGCCAGCCGCGCGGGGAACTCTGGGGCCAACGTCCTGACTTTC
CASRAGNSGANVLTF
>few|-|TRBJ1-6|TRBV18
TGTGCCAGCTCACTAACCGGGATTTCCAATTCACCCCTCCACTTT
CASSLTGISNSPLHF